The rows below give T cell receptor beta chains drawn from one sample of a study of blood T cell repertoires in COVID-19. Sequencing used immunoSEQ multiplex PCR; TCRdb keeps in-frame clones, though not all of them. The table records approximately 100,000 clones, roughly 92% of them present only once. Sequenced: peripheral blood. These receptors were taken from a man in his forties or fifties with active COVID-19. CDR3s include the opening cysteine and the closing phenylalanine or tryptophan. A D gene is named only where the DNA matches it firmly. The size entry is marked missing in some rows and otherwise reads once, few, many or a size class.

size	J	D	length	V	DNA	CDR3
.	TRBJ1-3	.	15	TRBV28	TGTGCCAGCAGTTTATGGGCGGGGGGCGAAAACACCATATATTTT	CASSLWAGGENTIYF
.	TRBJ2-1	TRBD1	17	TRBV5-5	TGTGCCAGCAGCCCTGGACAGGGGATGGCGACCTACAATGAGCAGTTCTTC	CASSPGQGMATYNEQFF
.	TRBJ1-4	TRBD1	17	TRBV7-9	TGTGCCAGCAGCTCAGGCGGGACAGCGTCTACTAATGAAAAACTGTTTTTT	CASSSGGTASTNEKLFF
.	TRBJ1-5	.	14	TRBV28	TGTGCCAGCAGTGGGGGGGGGATGAATCAGCCCCAGCATTTT	CASSGGGMNQPQHF
.	TRBJ2-5	TRBD2	18	TRBV27	TGTGCCATTACACCCTATGGGACTAGCGGGGAATACCAAGAGACCCAGTACTTC	CAITPYGTSGEYQETQYF
.	TRBJ2-3	TRBD2	17	TRBV19	TGTGCCAGTAGCGCGGGGACTAGCGGGACGGCCACAGATACGCAGTATTTT	CASSAGTSGTATDTQYF
few	TRBJ2-1	.	12	TRBV27	TGTGCCAGCAGTTTAGGGCAGGGCGAGCAGTTCTTC	CASSLGQGEQFF
.	TRBJ2-1	.	16	TRBV28	TGTGCCAGCAGTTTCCCCTCCCGGACAGATGGGGATGAGCAGTTCTTC	CASSFPSRTDGDEQFF
.	TRBJ2-6	TRBD2	20	TRBV4-1	TGCGCCAGCTGGGGTAAGCGGGATCCCTCCGGAGACTCTGGGGCCAACGTCCTGACTTTC	CASWGKRDPSGDSGANVLTF
.	TRBJ2-5	.	12	TRBV7-9	TGTGCCAGCAGCTTATGGGAGGAGACCCAGTACTTC	CASSLWEETQYF
.	TRBJ2-3	TRBD2	16	TRBV2	TGTGCCTCTGGAGCGGGAGCACCGATCAGGCTGGATACGCAGTATTTT	CASGAGAPIRLDTQYF
.	TRBJ2-7	TRBD2	19	TRBV5-5	TGTGCCAGCAGCTTGGATCTATTTTCGGCGGGAGGGGGATCCTACGAGCAGTACTTC	CASSLDLFSAGGGSYEQYF
.	TRBJ2-5	TRBD2	14	TRBV10-3	TGTGCCGTCGGGACTAGCGGTTTCCAAGAGACCCAGTACTTC	CAVGTSGFQETQYF
.	TRBJ1-6	TRBD1	14	TRBV6-6	TGTGCCAGCACTAAGGGACAGGCAAATTCACCCCTCCACTTT	CASTKGQANSPLHF
.	TRBJ1-3	.	14	TRBV6-5	TGTGCCAGCAGCCCCTCGGGCTCTGGAAACACCATATATTTT	CASSPSGSGNTIYF
.	TRBJ2-2	TRBD2	16	TRBV7-2	TGTGCCAGCAGCTTAGCTAGCGGGAGGAGCTCCGGGGAGCTGTTTTTT	CASSLASGRSSGELFF
.	TRBJ2-5	.	17	TRBV7-9	TGTGCCAGCAGCTTAAGGCTCCGACAGCGAGACCAAGAGACCCAGTACTTC	CASSLRLRQRDQETQYF
.	TRBJ2-7	TRBD1	16	TRBV27	TGTGCCAGCAGTTCAACTCCCGGGACAGCAGCCTACGAGCAGTACTTC	CASSSTPGTAAYEQYF
.	TRBJ2-1	TRBD2	15	TRBV7-3	TGTGCCAGCAGCCCCCGGACTAGCGCCGACAATGAGCAGTTCTTC	CASSPRTSADNEQFF
.	TRBJ1-5	.	13	TRBV5-4	TGTGCCAGCAGCCAACAGGGTTTTCAGCCCCAGCATTTT	CASSQQGFQPQHF
.	TRBJ2-3	TRBD1	14	TRBV6-5	TGTGCCAGCAGGACTGACAGGGTAACAGATACGCAGTATTTT	CASRTDRVTDTQYF
.	TRBJ2-7	TRBD1	14	TRBV6-1	TGTGCCAGCAGTGACGGGACAGGGATTTACGAGCAGTACTTC	CASSDGTGIYEQYF
.	TRBJ2-2	TRBD2	16	TRBV7-9	TGTGCCAGCAGCTTAGAGGGACTAAGATGGGCCGGGGAGCTGTTTTTT	CASSLEGLRWAGELFF
.	TRBJ1-2	TRBD1	14	TRBV7-9	TGTGCCAGCAGCGAGTACAGGGGGCACTATGGCTACACCTTC	CASSEYRGHYGYTF
.	TRBJ2-6	.	16	TRBV6-1	TGTGCCAGCAGTGAATCCGTCGTCTCTGGGGCCAACGTCCTGACTTTC	CASSESVVSGANVLTF
.	TRBJ2-1	TRBD2	16	TRBV6-5	TGTGCCAGCAGTTCCCGTAGGAGGGAGGGCCGCAATGAGCAGTTCTTC	CASSSRRREGRNEQFF
.	TRBJ1-6	.	15	TRBV5-1	TGCGCCAGCAGCTTGTCTCCGGGGGGTAATTCACCCCTCCACTTT	CASSLSPGGNSPLHF
.	TRBJ1-4	.	14	TRBV7-2	TGTGCCAGCCGACGGACAGCCCTTAATGAAAAACTGTTTTTT	CASRRTALNEKLFF
few	TRBJ2-7	TRBD1	13	TRBV19	TGTGCCGCTCGGGACAGGGGAGGCCACGAGCAGTACTTC	CAARDRGGHEQYF
.	TRBJ1-3	.	13	TRBV14	TGTGCCAGCAGCCAAGGACAGGGAAACACCATATATTTT	CASSQGQGNTIYF